This T cell receptor beta chain is from a study of T cells after yellow fever vaccination. Study-wide background: Fractions low in cell number were prepared with SMART-Seq v4 Ultra Low Input. Points from the study as a whole: The booster response re-showed most primary clones: approximately 95% CD4, around 90% CD8.

The authors made TCR cDNA by 5'RACE template switching, adding a universal primer site and UMIs. TCRdb reprocessed the 5' RACE reads via MiXCR and lists one record per CDR3 protein. This sample has 200,000 to 300,000 distinct CDR3 sequences, with about 3.7% found just once. The CDR3 runs to 13 residues. V lost 4 bases, J lost 4 bases, and 11 bases lay in between. The germline CDR1 and CDR2 sequences are SGHNT and YYREEE (reference sequence). This clonotype was detected many times. The target antigen is unknown. The input for sequencing was PBMCs, taken 15 days after the yellow fever booster vaccination. The rearrangement uses TRBV5-4 and TRBJ1-1, with D uncertain. This sequence originates from a man aged 18 to 30 who received the YFV17D yellow fever vaccine. CDR3 nucleotide sequence: TGTGCCAGCAGCCCAGGTCTGGGCACTGAAGCTTTCTTT. Translation: CASSPGLGTEAFF.